A few counts support the clone carrying this TCR beta chain. This sample was included in a study of beta chain features in type 1 diabetes. Overall study context: Age, gender and cell yields were alike across patients and healthy donors.

One heparinised blood draw averaging around 0.12 L was given by each donor. Sorting based on CD45RO/CCR7/CD25/CD127/CD95/CD27 separated CD4+ naive, central memory, regulatory and stem cell-like memory cells. Trimming left V 7 bases short and J 2 bases short, with 9 bases between. The germline CDR1 and CDR2 sequences are MDHEN and SYDVKM. CDR3 length equals 13 residues. The entirety of the isolated RNA underwent reverse transcription, so expressed TCRB transcripts were sequenced. The protocol was immunoSEQ multiplex PCR, while the TCRdb copy is restricted to in-frame clones and leaves out a portion. The sample has 300,000 to 350,000 clones, roughly 8% seen once.

The clonotype comes from a woman between 18 and 30 years old in good health. J is TRBJ1-5 and V is TRBV28, with D possibly matching TRBD1 (6 bases). The sequenced sample was central memory CD4+ T cells from blood. The CDR3 sequence: CASTPGGNQPQHF. In nucleotides, the CDR3 is TGTGCCAGCACCCCAGGGGGCAATCAGCCCCAGCATTTT.